The sequence of this T cell receptor (beta chain) was determined in a study of monozygotic twins with inflammatory bowel disease. Study outcomes and limitations: Findings did not support one strong IBD-associated signal or clonotype. Since immunosuppressive treatments differed, patient repertoires may have gained added variability.

About this clonotype: The antigen is not known.

This CDR3 has 12 residues. The germline CDR1 and CDR2 sequences are SGHDT and YYEEEE. TCRdb reanalyzed the 5' RACE reads and collapses them to one entry per CDR3 protein, without DNA. The specimen's table records over 100,000 distinct CDR3 sequences. The sample was blood. The receptor was derived from a human donor with ulcerative colitis or Crohn's disease, or a healthy co-twin of an affected twin (not recorded which). The gene calls are TRBV5-6 and TRBJ1-5. CDR3 sequence reads: CASNRLNQPQHF.